This entry describes one TCR beta chain. As yet, its antigen is unknown. This sample stems from a study of blood T cells in healthy people across ages. The use of a sample-barcoded 5' primer and a J-beta primer mix characterized a second PCR of about 6 to 11 cycles. Each cDNA molecule was tagged by a template-switch adaptor with 12 random nucleotides. Using its own MiXCR run on the 5' RACE reads, TCRdb lists one record per CDR3 protein. The repertoire holds about 1,400,000 distinct CDR3 sequences, with 55% to 75% as singletons. The study's findings and limits: Among T cells, TCR beta diversity per million cells dropped roughly linearly as age rose. Because donor CMV status was unknown, expanded clonotype changes were possibly confounded. What prevented conclusive comparison of naive and antigen-experienced cells was that PBMCs were unsorted.

Germline values: CDR1 DFQATT, CDR2 SNEGSKA (reference sequence). The CDR3 sequence is 16 residues long. V dropped 1 base and J dropped 7 bases, with 20 bases sitting between them. V gene TRBV20-1 combines with J gene TRBJ2-1; D might be TRBD1 (5 bases). The clonotype was recovered from a man between 18 and 35 years old in good health. Sequencing was carried out using blood. CDR3 nucleotides: TGCAGTGCTAGAGGGGGCAGGGTTATTAGTGTAAATGAGCAGTTCTTC. Amino acid sequence: CSARGGRVISVNEQFF.